This T cell receptor beta chain was identified during a study of T cells in localized non-small cell lung cancer. V was cut by 8 bases and J by 7 bases, with 15 bases left in between. CDR1 and CDR2 from the germline V gene are LNHDA and SQIVND (reference sequence). This CDR3 spans 13 amino acids. Notes on the study in general: Without multi-region sequencing, intratumor heterogeneity could not be excluded. Longer overall survival was associated with a higher density of T cells in the blood. Appearances in adjacent lung were noted for a median 57 of the top 100 tumor clones.

Comment on this clone: Its antigen remains unidentified.

Sequencing was performed with immunoSEQ multiplex PCR; in TCRdb, only in-frame clones are kept and a portion is missing. The table includes around 30,000 clones, roughly 89% detected once. The chain employs TRBV19 and TRBJ1-5; D is undetermined. The receptor's source is a male donor aged 60 or over with stage I lung adenocarcinoma. Sequenced here: peripheral blood, sampled before any cancer treatment. DNA for the CDR3: TGTGCCAGTCGGCTGGGGTCGGGGCAGCCCCAGCATTTT. Encoded protein: CASRLGSGQPQHF.